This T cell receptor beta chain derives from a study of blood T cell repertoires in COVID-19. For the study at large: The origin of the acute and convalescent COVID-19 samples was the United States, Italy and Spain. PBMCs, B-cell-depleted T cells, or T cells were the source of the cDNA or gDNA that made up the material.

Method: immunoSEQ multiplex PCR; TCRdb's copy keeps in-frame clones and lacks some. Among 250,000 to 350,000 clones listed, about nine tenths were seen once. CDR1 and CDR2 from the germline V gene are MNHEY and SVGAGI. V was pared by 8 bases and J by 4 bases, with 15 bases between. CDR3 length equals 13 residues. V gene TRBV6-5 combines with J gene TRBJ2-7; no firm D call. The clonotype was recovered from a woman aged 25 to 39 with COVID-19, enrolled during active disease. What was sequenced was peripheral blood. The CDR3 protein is CASGSASFYEQYF. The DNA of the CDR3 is TGTGCCAGCGGCTCGGCTAGTTTTTACGAGCAGTACTTC.